A selection of T cell receptor beta chains follows, all from one sample in a study of blood T cell repertoires in COVID-19. The table came from immunoSEQ multiplex PCR; TCRdb's copy has only in-frame clones and leaves some out. This sample has some 190,000 clones; 88% occur once, and the top ten carry roughly 5.6%. Input material: peripheral blood. These receptors came from a woman aged 40 to 55 who had recovered from COVID-19. CDR3s include the opening cysteine and the closing phenylalanine or tryptophan. The D gene is left open where the match is weak. For some rows the clone size is stated as once, few or many, or as a class when expanded; others skip it.

cdr3_nt	cdr3_aa	clone_size	d_call	j_call	v_call
TGTGCCAGCAGCCGCTACTACGAGCAGTACTTC	CASSRYYEQYF	-	-	TRBJ2-7	TRBV14
TGTGCCAGCAGCCCCCCGGGACTAGCGGTTGAGCAGTACTTC	CASSPPGLAVEQYF	-	TRBD2	TRBJ2-7	TRBV7-2
TGTGCCAGCAGCACCACAGGGGTAGGAAACACCATATATTTT	CASSTTGVGNTIYF	-	TRBD1	TRBJ1-3	TRBV6-5
TGTGCCAGCGGGACAGGGGCCGGCAATCAGCCCCAGCATTTT	CASGTGAGNQPQHF	-	TRBD1	TRBJ1-5	TRBV4-2
TGTGCCAGCAGCCCGTTCCTCACGGGGACTGCTGGAAACACCATATATTTT	CASSPFLTGTAGNTIYF	-	-	TRBJ1-3	TRBV5-8
TGTGCCAGCTCACCTCAAGCGGGAGTCAGTGATGAGCAGTTCTTC	CASSPQAGVSDEQFF	-	TRBD2	TRBJ2-1	TRBV18
TGTGCCAGCAGTTTAACACAGGGGACCCACGAGCAGTACTTC	CASSLTQGTHEQYF	-	TRBD1	TRBJ2-7	TRBV28
TGCGCCAGCAGCCAAGATAGGGACGGGGGAAATGAAAAACTGTTTTTT	CASSQDRDGGNEKLFF	-	-	TRBJ1-4	TRBV4-3
TGTGCCAGTAGTATCAGGGTCGGGAGTGAAAAACTGTTTTTT	CASSIRVGSEKLFF	-	-	TRBJ1-4	TRBV19
TGTGCCAGCAGCCAAGAATGGGCTCCCAGCACAGATACGCAGTATTTT	CASSQEWAPSTDTQYF	once	-	TRBJ2-3	TRBV3-1/TRBV3-2
TGCGCCAGCAGCTTGGCCTATGGCACAGATACGCAGTATTTT	CASSLAYGTDTQYF	-	-	TRBJ2-3	TRBV5-1
TGTGCCAGCTCACCTACAGGGGGCCCCTACGAGCAGTACTTC	CASSPTGGPYEQYF	-	TRBD1	TRBJ2-7	TRBV18
TGCGCCAGCAGCCAAGATGGGACTAGCGGGAGGGCCAACACAGATACGCAGTATTTT	CASSQDGTSGRANTDTQYF	-	TRBD2	TRBJ2-3	TRBV4-1
TGTGCCAGCAGTTACTCAGTCGGGGGGTTTCCCCATGGCTACACCTTC	CASSYSVGGFPHGYTF	-	-	TRBJ1-2	TRBV6-2/TRBV6-3
TGTGCCAGCAGTCCTAGACTAGTCGCTAGCACAGATACGCAGTATTTT	CASSPRLVASTDTQYF	-	-	TRBJ2-3	TRBV27
TGTGCCAGCAGCCAAGATCTTAGCGGGAACCCCTACGAGCAGTACTTC	CASSQDLSGNPYEQYF	-	TRBD2	TRBJ2-7	TRBV3-1/TRBV3-2
TGCAGCGTTGAAGATAGCGCAAAAGCTTTCTTT	CSVEDSAKAFF	-	-	TRBJ1-1	TRBV29-1
TGTGCCAGCAGCTCAAACCGGGACAGTGAAGAGACCCAGTACTTC	CASSSNRDSEETQYF	-	TRBD1	TRBJ2-5	TRBV5-4
TGTGCCAGCAGGACTTCGAACACCGGGGAGCTGTTTTTT	CASRTSNTGELFF	-	-	TRBJ2-2	TRBV2
TGTGCCACCAGCAGAGATCAATACGAGCAGTACTTC	CATSRDQYEQYF	-	-	TRBJ2-7	TRBV15
TGCGCCAGCAGGACGGGACAGGGTATCGATGAGCAGTTCTTC	CASRTGQGIDEQFF	-	TRBD1	TRBJ2-1	TRBV5-1
TGTGCCAGCAGCTCCCGACAGTCCCCAAACACTGAAGCTTTCTTT	CASSSRQSPNTEAFF	-	-	TRBJ1-1	TRBV7-6
TGTGCCAGCAGCTTGCTAGGTTACGGAGCGCATGAAAAACTGTTTTTT	CASSLLGYGAHEKLFF	-	-	TRBJ1-4	TRBV5-6
TGTGCCAGCAGTCCCCGGCTTGGGGGGAACTATGGCTACACCTTC	CASSPRLGGNYGYTF	-	-	TRBJ1-2	TRBV6-5